Described below is a single TCR beta chain sequence and its context. This specimen comes from a study of shared clonotypes between healthy human individuals. Using immunoSEQ multiplex PCR, the repertoire was profiled, and TCRdb retains in-frame clones only, with some absent. Of some 2,100,000 clones listed, under 95% are singletons. The ends were cut back, 7 bases at V and 1 base at J, with 13 bases in the middle. Germline CDR1 and CDR2: MGHRA and YSYEKL. The CDR3 runs 14 residues. Selected positively for CCR7 and CD45RO-negative, naive CD8 cells excluded terminally differentiated effector memory CD45RA+ cells.

Sequencing was performed on naive CD8+ T cells from PBMCs. The sequence was collected from a man aged 18 to 30 in good health. Some clones in this sample may be carry-over from other donors' samples. The rearrangement joins TRBV4-1 to TRBJ1-1; D is possibly TRBD1 (5 bases). CDR3 amino acids: CASNPGTWNTEAFF. The CDR3 nucleotides read TGCGCCAGCAACCCCGGGACCTGGAACACTGAAGCTTTCTTT.